This T cell receptor beta chain was captured by sequencing in a study of T cell responses to AZD1222 COVID-19 vaccine. Study-level findings and limits: Increased Spike-specific TCR breadth and depth were observed after two AZD1222 doses.

On this clone: What it binds is unknown.

CDR1 SGDLS and CDR2 YYNGEE come from the germline V gene. This CDR3 is 15 amino acids long. Trimming removed 3 bases at V and 0 bases at J, with 10 bases between. The table came from immunoSEQ multiplex PCR; TCRdb's copy has only in-frame clones and leaves some out. The table lists around 100,000 clones, just over 85% of them singletons. V gene TRBV9 combines with J gene TRBJ1-5; a weak D match, TRBD1 (6 bases). This sequence originates from an adult in good health. Sequences were derived from peripheral blood, sampled on day 0 of AZD1222 vaccination. Written as DNA, the CDR3 is TGTGCCAGCAGCGAGGCAGGGGATAGCAATCAGCCCCAGCATTTT. It specifies CASSEAGDSNQPQHF.